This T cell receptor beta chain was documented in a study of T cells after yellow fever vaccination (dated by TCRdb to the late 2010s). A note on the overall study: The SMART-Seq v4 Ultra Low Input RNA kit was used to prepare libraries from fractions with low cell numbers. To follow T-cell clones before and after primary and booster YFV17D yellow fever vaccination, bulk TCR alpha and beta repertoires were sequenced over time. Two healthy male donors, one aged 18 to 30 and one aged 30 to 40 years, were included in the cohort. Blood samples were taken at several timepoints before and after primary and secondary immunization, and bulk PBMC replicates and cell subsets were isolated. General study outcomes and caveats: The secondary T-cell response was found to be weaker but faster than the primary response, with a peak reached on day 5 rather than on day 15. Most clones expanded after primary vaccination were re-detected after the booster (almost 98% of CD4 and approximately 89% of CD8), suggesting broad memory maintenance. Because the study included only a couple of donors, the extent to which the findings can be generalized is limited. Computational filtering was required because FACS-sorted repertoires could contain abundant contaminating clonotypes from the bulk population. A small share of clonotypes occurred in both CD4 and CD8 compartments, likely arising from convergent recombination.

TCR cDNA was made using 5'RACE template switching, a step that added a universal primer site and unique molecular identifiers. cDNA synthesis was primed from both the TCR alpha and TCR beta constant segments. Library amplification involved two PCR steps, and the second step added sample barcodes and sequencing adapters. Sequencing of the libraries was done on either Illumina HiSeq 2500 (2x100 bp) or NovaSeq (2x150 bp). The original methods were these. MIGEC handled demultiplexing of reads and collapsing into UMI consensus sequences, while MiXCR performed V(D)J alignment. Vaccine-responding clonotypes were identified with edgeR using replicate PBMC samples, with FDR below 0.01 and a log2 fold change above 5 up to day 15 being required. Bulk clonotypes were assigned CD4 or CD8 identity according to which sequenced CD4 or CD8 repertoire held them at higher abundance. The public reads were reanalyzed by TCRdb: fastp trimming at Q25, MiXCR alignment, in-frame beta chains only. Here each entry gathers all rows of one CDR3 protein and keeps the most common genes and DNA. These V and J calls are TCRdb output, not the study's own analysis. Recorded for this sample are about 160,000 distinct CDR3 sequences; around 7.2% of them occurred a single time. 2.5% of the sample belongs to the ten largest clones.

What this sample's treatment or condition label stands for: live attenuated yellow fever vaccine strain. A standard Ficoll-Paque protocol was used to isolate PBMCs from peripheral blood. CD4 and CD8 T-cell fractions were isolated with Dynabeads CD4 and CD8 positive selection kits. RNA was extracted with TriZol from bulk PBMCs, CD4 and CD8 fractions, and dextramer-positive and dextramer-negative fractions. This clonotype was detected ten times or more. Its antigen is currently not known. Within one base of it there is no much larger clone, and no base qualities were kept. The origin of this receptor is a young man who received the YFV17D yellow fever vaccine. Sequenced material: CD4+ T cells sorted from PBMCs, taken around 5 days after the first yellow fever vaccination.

CDR3 reads: CASSLGYPGAHSPLHF. The nucleotide sequence is TGTGCCAGCAGCTTAGGGTACCCCGGGGCTCATTCACCCCTCCACTTT. The chain links TRBV7-2 with TRBJ1-6; TRBD1 could be the D gene, as 5 bases match. Cut back by 1 base and 8 bases, the V and J ends lie 15 bases apart. The CDR3 spans 16 residues, from the cysteine through the phenylalanine. The sequence is cut down to CDR3 DNA, 48 bases in frame from base 1. As encoded in the germline V gene, CDR1 is SGHTA while CDR2 is FQGNSA. Where the CDR3 stops, the reference TRBV7-2 and TRBJ1-6 genes take over; the full variable domain is GAGVSQSPSNKVTEKGKDVELRCDPISGHTALYWYRQSLGQGLEFLIYFQGNSAPDKSGLPSDRFSAERTGGSVSTLTIQRTQQEDSAVYLCASSLGYPGAHSPLHFGNGTRLTVT.